The 5 T cell receptor beta chains in this list originate from one sample, sequenced in a study of vaccination effects on CD4 cells after COVID-19. This table comes from immunoSEQ multiplex PCR, and its TCRdb copy is limited to in-frame clones, with some not included. The sample carries about 51,000 clones, roughly 72% recorded once. Antigens of these TCRs are unknown. Subsequent to roughly 10 days of culture, CD4+ T cells were isolated. Sequenced here: CD4+ T cells from PBMCs cultured without peptide, sampled before COVID-19 vaccination. Every receptor here comes from a human donor who had a prior SARS-CoV-2 infection.

The genes are TRBV9 and TRBJ1-3; D uncertain. CDR1 is SGDLS, CDR2 YYNGEE, per germline. CDR3 length: 15 residues. Between the trimmed V and J ends, which lost 4 bases and 4 bases, there was a span of 15 bases. CDR3 sequence: CASSNTPRTGNTIYF. The CDR3 coding sequence is TGTGCCAGCAGCAACACCCCCAGGACCGGAAACACCATATATTTT.

The rearrangement links TRBV10-3 to TRBJ2-3; weak D call: TRBD2 (5 bases). The CDR3 length is 16 residues. Germline V gives CDR1 ENHRY, CDR2 SYGVKD. V lost 4 bases and J lost 0, with 14 bases in between. CDR3 nucleotide sequence: TGTGCCATCAGTGCCAGCGGAGGAACGAGCACAGATACGCAGTATTTT. Amino acid sequence: CAISASGGTSTDTQYF.

V usage is TRBV4-3 and J usage is TRBJ2-1; 10 positions agree with TRBD2. The CDR3 covers 16 residues. J gave up 8 bases and V 2 bases, and 9 bases lay outside the gene matches. Per the germline V gene, CDR1 is LGHNA and CDR2 is YSLEER. The CDR3 loop reads CASSQRFALAGDEQFF. CDR3 sequence (DNA): TGCGCCAGCAGCCAAAGATTTGCGCTAGCGGGAGATGAGCAGTTCTTC.

V and J are TRBV9 and TRBJ2-1; no reliable D call. Germline values: CDR1 SGDLS, CDR2 YYNGEE. V was trimmed by 1 base and J by 5 bases, leaving 7 bases between them. This CDR3 is built from 13 residues. The DNA of the CDR3 is TGTGCCAGCAGCGTATCCCCAAACAATGAGCAGTTCTTC. Its translation is CASSVSPNNEQFF.

This clone occurred once. V and J are TRBV7-9 and TRBJ1-2, with D possibly matching TRBD1 (5 bases). Germline CDR1 SEHNR, CDR2 FQNEAQ (reference sequence). CDR3 length equals 15 residues. Trimming stripped 5 bases from V and 1 base from J, with 14 bases between. CDR3 sequence (DNA): TGTGCCAGCAGCCCCCCCCGGGGGAATAACTATGGCTACACCTTC. Translation: CASSPPRGNNYGYTF.